This record looks at one T cell receptor beta chain sequence and its context. This entry belongs to a study of cytomegalovirus exposure and HLA in healthy donors. Losses at the gene ends were 4 bases for V and 3 bases for J; bases not matched to a gene: 5. CDR1 is SQVTM and CDR2 is ANQGSEA in the germline V gene. CDR3 length: 14 residues. The PCR ran on 60 Vbeta and 13 Jbeta primers. Sequencing used immunoSEQ multiplex PCR; TCRdb keeps in-frame clones, though not all of them. The table includes 75,000 to 100,000 clones, roughly two thirds detected once. The chain uses TRBV29-1 and TRBJ2-2, with TRBD1 matching over 7 bases. The origin of this receptor is a middle-aged man in good health and CMV-seronegative. The source material was PBMCs. CDR3 in amino acids: CSVVWDRDTGELFF. The CDR3 DNA is TGCAGCGTTGTTTGGGACAGAGACACCGGGGAGCTGTTTTTT.